Each of the 14 T cell receptor beta chains below was sequenced from the same sample in a study of T-cell reconstitution after alpha-beta-depleted transplantation in children. Unique molecular identifiers were built into the TCRbeta library. TCRdb re-called the PCR reads through MiXCR, storing one row per CDR3 protein. Found here are about a million distinct CDR3 sequences, under 30% of them singletons; the top ten hold around 30%. The sequenced sample was PBMCs, mostly from graft donor cells, obtained 360 days after TCRalphabeta/CD19-depleted stem cell transplant. These receptors were taken from a boy in the first two years of life who had a stem cell transplant for SCID, so the T cells may come from the graft donor.

This chain joins TRBV15 and TRBJ2-1; 10 positions agree with TRBD2. The CDR3 contains 17 residues. Germline trimming cut 0 bases from V and 7 bases from J; bases unmatched to any gene: 9. The V gene's germline CDR1 is LNHNV and CDR2 YYDKDF (reference sequence). The CDR3 DNA follows: TGTGCCACCAGCAGAGACGTCCAGCGGGGGGGCCTGAATGAGCAGTTCTTC. This gives the protein CATSRDVQRGGLNEQFF. The full variable domain, in which reference TRBV15 and TRBJ2-1 provide the parts outside the CDR3, is DAMVIQNPRYQVTQFGKPVTLSCSQTLNHNVMYWYQQKSSQAPKLLFHYYDKDFNNEADTPDNFQSRRPNTSFCFLDIRSPGLGDTAMYLCATSRDVQRGGLNEQFFGPGTRLTVL.

The chain links TRBV20-1 to TRBJ2-5; no clear D gene. The V gene lost 0 bases and the J gene lost 5 bases, with 10 bases spanning the gap. Germline CDR1 reads DFQATT; CDR2 reads SNEGSKA (reference sequence). CDR3 size: 13 residues. As DNA, the CDR3 is TGCAGTGCTAGAGATCTGGGCCGGGAGACCCAGTACTTC. Translation: CSARDLGRETQYF.

This clonotype came up a few times. V is TRBV5-1 and J is TRBJ2-5, with D possibly matching TRBD1 (6 bases). Trimming took 1 base from V and 4 from J, leaving 14 bases between them. Per germline, CDR1 SGHRS and CDR2 YFSETQ. CDR3 length: 15 amino acids. The CDR3 spells CASSLTSGASETQYF. CDR3 in DNA: TGCGCCAGCAGCTTGACGTCAGGGGCGTCAGAGACCCAGTACTTC. The full variable domain, its missing parts supplied by reference TRBV5-1 and TRBJ2-5, is KAGVTQTPRYLIKTRGQQVTLSCSPISGHRSVSWYQQTPGQGLQFLFEYFSETQRNKGNFPGRFSGRQFSNSRSEMNVSTLELGDSALYLCASSLTSGASETQYFGPGTRLLVL.

In this sample, this clonotype turned up many times. The V and J genes are TRBV29-1 and TRBJ2-1; the match to TRBD1 covers 8 bases. V gave up 6 bases and J gave up 6 bases; unmatched junction bases: 7. The CDR3 is 13 amino acids. Germline assignment: CDR1 SQVTM and CDR2 ANQGSEA. Written as DNA, the CDR3 is TGCAGCGTCGGCCCCGGACAGGGCAATGAGCAGTTCTTC. This codes for CSVGPGQGNEQFF.

The CDR3 is CASSGTQVYEQYF. CDR3 in DNA: TGTGCCAGCAGTGGAACCCAGGTCTACGAGCAGTACTTC. The chain uses TRBV6-1 and TRBJ2-7; no definite D call. V was cut by 4 bases and J by 3 bases, with 10 bases left in between. Germline V gene sequence: CDR1 MNHNS, CDR2 SASEGT. The CDR3 extends over 13 amino acids.

This clonotype was observed a handful of times. The chain links TRBV5-1 to TRBJ2-1; 8 bases map to TRBD2. From germline, CDR1 is SGHRS and CDR2 YFSETQ. With V trimmed by 4 bases and J by 7 bases, 13 bases remained unmatched. The length of the CDR3 is 16 residues. The CDR3 sequence is CASSPNPGGPVNEQFF. The CDR3, as DNA: TGCGCCAGCAGCCCGAATCCGGGGGGGCCTGTAAATGAGCAGTTCTTC.

This clonotype came up a few times. This rearrangement joins TRBV4-3 to TRBJ2-7; possibly TRBD2 for D (5 bases). In germline, CDR1 is LGHNA, CDR2 YSLEER. This CDR3 spans 13 amino acids. With 7 bases removed from V and 5 bases from J, the gap between germline ends came to 15 bases. CDR3 protein: CASTRNGIDEQYF. In DNA, the CDR3 is TGCGCCAGCACCAGAAACGGGATCGACGAGCAGTACTTC.

A few counts support this clonotype. A much larger clone differs by one base, so this may be a read error. The CDR3 loop is CASSLGDFTDTQYF. In nucleotides, the CDR3 is TGCGCCAGCAGCTTGGGGGACTTCACAGATACGCAGTATTTT. This chain links TRBV5-1 with TRBJ2-3; D might be TRBD2 (6 bases). CDR3 length: 14 residues. Germline CDR1 SGHRS, CDR2 YFSETQ. V lost 0 bases, J lost 2 bases, and 7 bases lay in between. Together with reference TRBV5-1 and TRBJ2-3, the CDR3 gives the full variable domain: KAGVTQTPRYLIKTRGQQVTLSCSPISGHRSVSWYQQTPGQGLQFLFEYFSETQRNKGNFPGRFSGRQFSNSRSEMNVSTLELGDSALYLCASSLGDFTDTQYFGPGTRLTVL.

A few counts support this clonotype. The chain has TRBV6-5 and TRBJ2-3; the D gene is possibly TRBD1 (5 bases). This CDR3 has 14 amino acids. V was shortened by 4 bases and J by 4 bases, with 12 bases between the two germline ends. Germline V gives CDR1 MNHEY, CDR2 SVGAGI. DNA of the CDR3: TGTGCCAGCAGTTGGCAGGGTTCATCAGATACGCAGTATTTT. This gives the protein CASSWQGSSDTQYF.

The genes are TRBV4-1 and TRBJ2-1; tentatively, D is TRBD2 (5 bases). In germline, CDR1 is MGHRA, CDR2 YSYEKL. V was trimmed by 1 base and J by 4 bases, leaving 11 bases between them. This CDR3 spans 15 amino acids. In DNA, the CDR3 is TGCGCCAGCAGCCAAGGCCCCACTAGTTACAATGAGCAGTTCTTC. This encodes CASSQGPTSYNEQFF.

DNA of the CDR3: TGTGCCAGCAGGACCCATGGGAAGGGGAATCAGCCCCAGCATTTT. It specifies CASRTHGKGNQPQHF. The chain employs TRBV28 and TRBJ1-5, with a possible D match to TRBD1 (5 bases). The CDR3 runs 15 residues. Trimming pared 6 bases from V and 4 bases from J, leaving 16 bases between. Germline assignment: CDR1 MDHEN and CDR2 SYDVKM.

This clonotype came up a few times. The chain links TRBV20-1 to TRBJ1-5, with TRBD1 as a possible D gene (5 bases). V was pared by 3 bases and J by 2 bases, with 8 bases between. The CDR3 sequence is 13 residues long. Germline-derived CDR1 and CDR2 are DFQATT and SNEGSKA (reference sequence). CDR3 amino acids: CSASLQGNQPQHF. The DNA of the CDR3 is TGCAGTGCTAGTTTACAGGGCAATCAGCCCCAGCATTTT.

The rearrangement joins TRBV7-2 to TRBJ2-7; D tentatively reads TRBD1 or TRBD2 (5 bases each). The CDR3 is 14 residues long. Germline V gene sequence: CDR1 SGHTA, CDR2 FQGNSA. V lost 4 bases, J lost 0 bases, and 10 bases lay in between. In DNA form, the CDR3 reads TGTGCCAGCAGCTCGACCGGGACCTCCTACGAGCAGTACTTC. It encodes CASSSTGTSYEQYF.

This clonotype has a handful of counts. The rearrangement links TRBV18 to TRBJ2-3, with TRBD2 identical over 9 bases. Germline V gene sequence: CDR1 KGHSH, CDR2 LQKENI. The CDR3 is 16 amino acids. With V trimmed by 2 bases and J by 4 bases, 7 bases remained unmatched. CDR3 sequence: CASSPSPGLAPDTQYF. CDR3 coding DNA: TGTGCCAGCTCACCATCTCCGGGACTAGCCCCAGATACGCAGTATTTT.